The 21 T cell receptor beta chains presented below share a single source sample, sequenced in a study of T cell responses to AZD1222 COVID-19 vaccine. The method was immunoSEQ multiplex PCR; TCRdb's version includes in-frame clones alone and lacks a portion of them. Among about 92,000 clones, 70% to 90% were seen once, and the ten largest hold about 10%. Sequenced here: peripheral blood, sampled on day 0 of AZD1222 vaccination. These receptor sequences come from an adult in good health.

The rearrangement links TRBV4-2 to TRBJ2-3; TRBD2 aligns across 12 bases. V lost 1 base to trimming and J lost 5 bases; unmatched junction nucleotides: 10. This CDR3 spans 18 amino acids. Germline V gives CDR1 LGHNA, CDR2 YNFKEQ. The CDR3 bases are TGTGCCAGCAGCCAAGCTAGCGGGGGGGCCAGACGAAAAGATACGCAGTATTTT. It encodes CASSQASGGARRKDTQYF.

V and J are TRBV12-3 or TRBV12-4 and TRBJ2-2; D ambiguous. The CDR3 is 13 residues long. V was clipped by 4 bases and J by 6 bases, with 9 bases between them. The CDR3 DNA is TGTGCCAGCAGTTCTACGCCACCCGGGGAGCTGTTTTTT. Translating it yields CASSSTPPGELFF.

The sample holds a few counts of this clone. The genes are TRBV11-2 and TRBJ1-1; no firm D call. The V gene lost 8 bases and the J gene lost 4 bases, with 8 bases spanning the gap. The CDR3 totals 11 residues. Germline loops: CDR1 SGHAT, CDR2 FQNNGV. In DNA, the CDR3 is TGTGCCAGCGTAATGGTCACTGAAGCTTTCTTT. It yields the protein CASVMVTEAFF. Looking up the rest from reference TRBV11-2 and TRBJ1-1 gives the full variable domain: EAGVAQSPRYKIIEKRQSVAFWCNPISGHATLYWYQQILGQGPKLLIQFQNNGVVDDSQLPKDRFSAERLKGVDSTLKIQPAKLEDSAVYLCASVMVTEAFFGQGTRLTVV.

The V and J genes are TRBV7-8 and TRBJ2-7, with 10 bases matching TRBD2. CDR1 and CDR2 from the germline V gene are SGHVS and FQNEAQ. The CDR3 totals 17 residues. J was trimmed by 2 bases and V by 1 base; bases with no gene match: 8. The CDR3 sequence is CASSLVFLAGVPYEQYF. CDR3 bases: TGTGCCAGCAGCTTAGTGTTTCTAGCGGGAGTCCCCTACGAGCAGTACTTC.

This clone came up many times. The rearrangement uses TRBV27 and TRBJ2-7, with a weak D call TRBD2 (5 bases). From germline, CDR1 is MNHEY and CDR2 SMNVEV (reference sequence). This CDR3 spans 15 amino acids. V shed 4 bases and J shed 3 bases, with 16 bases lying between them. In DNA form, the CDR3 reads TGTGCCAGCAGTTCTCACCACAGCGGTGACTACGAGCAGTACTTC. Its translation: CASSSHHSGDYEQYF.

The J gene is TRBJ1-2, the V gene TRBV27, with 8 bases aligning to TRBD1. V gave up 0 bases and J gave up 8 bases; unmatched junction bases: 8. CDR3 length equals 15 residues. CDR1 is MNHEY, CDR2 SMNVEV, per germline (reference sequence). This CDR3 is CASSLSGQGARGYTF. The CDR3 nucleotides are TGTGCCAGCAGTTTATCAGGGCAGGGGGCGCGCGGCTACACCTTC.

This clone was detected a few times. The V gene is TRBV27, the J gene TRBJ2-3, with TRBD2 matching over 9 bases. V lost 2 bases to trimming and J lost 4 bases; unmatched junction nucleotides: 7. This CDR3 has 16 residues. Germline CDR1 MNHEY, CDR2 SMNVEV (reference sequence). The CDR3 region is CASSLNSAGGSDTQYF. The CDR3 coding sequence is TGTGCCAGCAGTTTAAATTCGGCGGGGGGGTCAGATACGCAGTATTTT.

The chain combines TRBV11-1 with TRBJ1-2; possible D gene TRBD1, 6 bases. V lost 4 bases to trimming and J lost 7 bases, with 16 bases between them. Germline V gene lookup returns CDR1 SGHAT and CDR2 FQDESV (reference sequence). CDR3 size: 14 residues. Here the CDR3 DNA reads TGTGCCAGCAGCTCAACGCCACAGGGTACTGGCTACACCTTC. It translates to CASSSTPQGTGYTF.

This clone was observed a handful of times. As DNA, the CDR3 is TGTGCCAGCTCACCGGCGGGACAGGGGAAGTCTGGCTACACCTTC. This translates into CASSPAGQGKSGYTF. V is TRBV18 and J is TRBJ1-2; TRBD1 agrees at 10 bases. With V trimmed by 3 bases and J by 7 bases, 8 bases remained unmatched. The germline CDR1 and CDR2 sequences are KGHSH and LQKENI. CDR3 size: 15 residues.

The chain carries TRBV11-2 and TRBJ1-5; D ambiguous. Germline CDR1 reads SGHAT; CDR2 reads FQNNGV. The CDR3 loop spans 13 amino acids. Trimming took 2 bases from V and 7 from J, leaving 9 bases between them. The CDR3 bases are TGTGCCAGCAGCTTAATACAGACGCAGCCCCAGCATTTT. Translating it yields CASSLIQTQPQHF.

V is TRBV6-1 and J is TRBJ1-1; D remains unclear. Germline CDR1 MNHNS, CDR2 SASEGT. This CDR3 is built from 15 residues. The V end lost 2 bases, the J end lost 1 base, and 11 bases lay between the germline ends. The CDR3 bases are TGTGCCAGCAGTGAAAGTATGGCTGCGAACACTGAAGCTTTCTTT. This translates into CASSESMAANTEAFF.

The chain carries TRBV5-6 and TRBJ2-7, with a possible D match to TRBD1 (6 bases). The germline gives CDR1 SGHDT, CDR2 YYEEEE. The V and J ends lost 0 bases and 4 bases respectively, with 11 bases between them. The CDR3 covers 14 residues. The CDR3 loop is CASSLVGRGYEQYF. CDR3 in DNA: TGTGCCAGCAGCTTGGTCGGCAGGGGATACGAGCAGTACTTC.

This clone was seen a single time. The CDR3 coding sequence is TGTGCCAGTAGTCCGGGACAGGGGGCGACGGTTATTAATCAGCCCCAGCATTTT. This sequence encodes CASSPGQGATVINQPQHF. V usage is TRBV19 and J usage is TRBJ1-5, with 12 nucleotides matching TRBD1. Germline V lookup: CDR1 LNHDA, CDR2 SQIVND (reference sequence). This CDR3 region has 18 residues. Unmatched junction bases numbered 12, after V lost 5 bases and J lost 4 bases.

The chain uses TRBV5-1 and TRBJ2-5, with 11 nucleotides matching TRBD2. This CDR3 has 16 amino acids. Per germline, CDR1 SGHRS and CDR2 YFSETQ. The V segment lost 1 base and the J segment 5 bases; nucleotides outside the gene matches: 7. This chain's CDR3 is CASSLNTASGGETQYF. CDR3 bases: TGCGCCAGCAGCTTGAATACGGCTAGCGGGGGGGAGACCCAGTACTTC.

The V and J genes are TRBV6-5 and TRBJ2-5; 9 bases match TRBD2. The germline V gene encodes CDR1 MNHEY and CDR2 SVGAGI. V gave up 7 bases and J gave up 4 bases; unmatched junction bases: 10. CDR3 length: 15 amino acids. CDR3 region: CASTRAGGLRETQYF. The CDR3 nucleotides are TGTGCCAGCACCCGAGCGGGAGGACTTCGAGAGACCCAGTACTTC.

The rearrangement links TRBV19 to TRBJ1-2; unclear D gene. The CDR3 is 14 amino acids. Germline-derived CDR1 and CDR2 are LNHDA and SQIVND (reference sequence). The germline V and J ends were trimmed by 3 bases and 1 base, with 9 bases remaining between them. In nucleotides, the CDR3 is TGTGCCAGTAGTATGAGTTCCTTTAACTATGGCTACACCTTC. Translation: CASSMSSFNYGYTF.

V is TRBV3-1 (or the pseudogene TRBV3-2) and J is TRBJ1-4; D ambiguous. Trimming took off 1 base at V and 6 bases at J, with 9 bases between the two ends. CDR3 size: 14 residues. Germline values: CDR1 LGHDT, CDR2 YNNKEL (reference sequence). The DNA for the CDR3 is TGTGCCAGCAGCCAAGGTCGGGCGGATGAAAAACTGTTTTTT. Translating it yields CASSQGRADEKLFF.

The table lists this clone with a count of one. The V gene is TRBV7-2, the J gene TRBJ2-7; D is perhaps TRBD2 (5 bases). Germline V lookup: CDR1 SGHTA, CDR2 FQGNSA. The CDR3 length is 16 residues. V lost 10 bases, J lost 0 bases, and 22 bases lay in between. The CDR3 reads CATTLSPGIYSYEQYF. The DNA for the CDR3 is TGTGCCACCACCCTATCCCCGGGAATTTACTCCTACGAGCAGTACTTC.

The chain recombines TRBV19 with TRBJ2-1; 8 bases are a match to TRBD2. V shed 4 bases and J 8 bases; nucleotides not matched to a gene: 4. Germline V gene data show CDR1 as LNHDA and CDR2 as SQIVND (reference sequence). There are 13 residues in the CDR3. The CDR3 sequence is CASSRIAGYEQFF. CDR3 DNA: TGTGCCAGTAGTAGAATAGCGGGGTATGAGCAGTTCTTC.

This sequence joins TRBV7-6 and TRBJ2-1; weak D call: TRBD2 (6 bases). V dropped 5 bases and J dropped 8 bases, with 16 bases sitting between them. There are 14 residues in the CDR3. The germline CDR1 and CDR2 sequences are SGHVS and FNYEAQ. The CDR3 DNA sequence: TGTGCCAGCAGCCTCGGGGGAGGTGGCGATGAGCAGTTCTTC. Its protein is CASSLGGGGDEQFF.

The V call is TRBV18, the J call TRBJ1-1; possible D gene TRBD1, 5 bases. CDR3 length: 13 residues. V lost 6 bases to trimming and J lost 1 base, with 9 bases between them. Germline V CDR1 and CDR2: KGHSH, LQKENI. The CDR3 DNA sequence: TGTGCCAGCTCCTCGGGGCGGAACACTGAAGCTTTCTTT. Its protein product is CASSSGRNTEAFF.